This entry lists 26 T cell receptor beta chains sequenced from one sample in a study of blood T cell repertoires in COVID-19. Sequenced by immunoSEQ multiplex PCR; TCRdb stores in-frame clones only, minus some. The data contain approximately 260,000 clones, around 86% of them singletons. Sequenced: peripheral blood. Every receptor here comes from a woman aged 55-69 years with active or convalescent COVID-19.

J is TRBJ2-7 and V is TRBV7-2, with 8 bases aligning to TRBD2. This CDR3 spans 15 amino acids. Germline trimming cut 0 bases from V and 4 bases from J; bases unmatched to any gene: 5. Germline lookup yields CDR1 SGHTA and CDR2 FQGNSA. This chain's CDR3 is CASSLASGGGYEQYF. DNA of the CDR3: TGTGCCAGCAGCTTAGCGTCGGGAGGGGGTTACGAGCAGTACTTC.

The chain uses TRBV30 and TRBJ2-3; 8 bases map to TRBD2. CDR1 and CDR2 from the germline V gene are GTSNPN and SVGIG (reference sequence). V shed 1 base and J 0 bases; nucleotides not matched to a gene: 3. The CDR3 has 15 amino acids. The CDR3 nucleotides are TGTGCCTGGAGTGCACTAGCGGCCAGCACAGATACGCAGTATTTT. Translated: CAWSALAASTDTQYF.

Only one count was recorded for this clone. CDR3 nucleotides: TGCGCCAGCAGCCGGGTAGCGGGGGCTCCCTACGAGCAGTACTTC. This translates into CASSRVAGAPYEQYF. This sequence joins TRBV5-1 and TRBJ2-7; 9 nucleotides agree with TRBD2. Per germline, CDR1 SGHRS and CDR2 YFSETQ. The V segment lost 4 bases and the J segment 2 bases; nucleotides outside the gene matches: 7. This CDR3 is built from 15 residues.

The chain employs TRBV18 and TRBJ2-3; 8 bases map to TRBD2. In germline, CDR1 is KGHSH, CDR2 LQKENI. The CDR3 sequence is 16 residues long. J was trimmed by 1 base and V by 0 bases; bases with no gene match: 3. This CDR3 is CASSPPRTSRTDTQYF. CDR3 bases: TGTGCCAGCTCACCACCGCGGACTAGCCGCACAGATACGCAGTATTTT.

This CDR3 is CASDPGGQGGTQYF. The CDR3, as DNA: TGTGCCAGTGACCCCGGGGGACAGGGTGGTACGCAGTATTTT. The V and J genes are TRBV19 and TRBJ2-3, with 9 bases identical to TRBD1. J was trimmed by 8 bases and V by 8 bases; bases with no gene match: 11. The CDR3 runs to 14 residues. From germline, CDR1 is LNHDA and CDR2 SQIVND (reference sequence).

Comments on this clone: Other DNA sequences from this sample encode an identical CDR3 as well. The V gene is TRBV6-5, the J gene TRBJ1-1, with 10 bases identical to TRBD1. Germline lookup yields CDR1 MNHEY and CDR2 SVGAGI. This CDR3 is built from 15 residues. V was pared by 6 bases and J by 0 bases, with 4 bases of the junction left unmatched. CDR3 region: CASSRDRGMNTEAFF. As DNA, the CDR3 is TGTGCCAGCAGCAGGGACAGGGGCATGAACACTGAAGCTTTCTTT.

The V gene is TRBV29-1, the J gene TRBJ1-1, with D unclear. The ends were cut back, 5 bases at V and 7 bases at J, with 14 bases in the middle. This CDR3 region has 12 residues. Germline lookup yields CDR1 SQVTM and CDR2 ANQGSEA. CDR3 nucleotides: TGCAGCGTTACAGCCGTAGGGAGTGAAGCTTTCTTT. As protein: CSVTAVGSEAFF.

DNA of the CDR3: TGTGCCAGCAGCCTCGGAGGGCTATTATACGAGCAGTACTTC. It is translated as CASSLGGLLYEQYF. The chain is built from TRBV3-1 (or the pseudogene TRBV3-2) and TRBJ2-7; D possibly corresponds to TRBD2 (6 bases). Trimming pared 4 bases from V and 4 bases from J, leaving 14 bases between. CDR1 is LGHDT and CDR2 is YNNKEL in the germline V gene (reference sequence). This CDR3 has 14 amino acids.

This clone was seen a few times. V is TRBV7-9 and J is TRBJ1-5; tentatively, D is TRBD1 (5 bases). Trimming removed 3 bases at V and 6 bases at J, with 12 bases between. The CDR3 contains 14 residues. Germline loops: CDR1 SEHNR, CDR2 FQNEAQ (reference sequence). The CDR3, as DNA: TGTGCCAGCAGCTTTGGGGGGAGGGGTCAGCCCCAGCATTTT. Its translation is CASSFGGRGQPQHF.

The chain combines TRBV11-1 with TRBJ2-2, with 7 bases matching TRBD1. The CDR3 covers 15 residues. The V gene's germline CDR1 is SGHAT and CDR2 FQDESV (reference sequence). V lost 5 bases, J lost 4 bases, and 7 bases stayed unmatched. Written as DNA, the CDR3 is TGTGCCAGCAGCCGAGACAGGGCGAGCACCGGGGAGCTGTTTTTT. It codes for CASSRDRASTGELFF.

The chain is built from TRBV28 and TRBJ1-6; a possible D gene is TRBD1 (5 bases). Germline V gives CDR1 MDHEN, CDR2 SYDVKM. V was cut by 3 bases and J by 14 bases, with 8 bases left in between. This CDR3 is built from 11 residues. CDR3 protein: CASSFGGSLHF. The CDR3 DNA reads as TGTGCCAGCAGTTTCGGGGGTTCCCTCCACTTT.

The chain couples TRBV3-1 (or the pseudogene TRBV3-2) to TRBJ1-2; 7 nucleotides align to TRBD1. Germline CDR1 is LGHDT and CDR2 is YNNKEL (reference sequence). The J segment lost 2 bases and the V segment lost 3 bases, leaving 6 bases of the junction unmatched. The CDR3 loop spans 15 amino acids. The CDR3 sequence is CASSHLDRKNYGYTF. CDR3 nucleotides: TGTGCCAGCAGCCACCTGGACAGGAAAAACTATGGCTACACCTTC.

This clone was seen a single time. The chain recombines TRBV6-2 or TRBV6-3 with TRBJ1-1; 7 bases map to TRBD1. J gave up 0 bases and V 6 bases, and 13 bases lay outside the gene matches. Germline CDR1 reads MNHEY; CDR2 reads SVGEGT. This CDR3 contains 17 residues. This chain's CDR3 is CASSQTGTAIMNTEAFF. The CDR3 region has the DNA TGTGCCAGCAGCCAGACCGGGACAGCGATCATGAACACTGAAGCTTTCTTT.

The rearrangement links TRBV6-6 to TRBJ2-5; D is unclear. The CDR3 has 13 residues. Per the germline V gene, CDR1 is MNHNY and CDR2 is SVGAGI (reference sequence). The ends were cut back, 6 bases at V and 2 bases at J, with 10 bases in the middle. CDR3 in amino acids: CASSPRLQETQYF. The CDR3 coding sequence is TGTGCCAGCAGCCCCCGTCTTCAAGAGACCCAGTACTTC.

The V and J genes are TRBV27 and TRBJ1-5, with D possibly matching TRBD1 (5 bases). The CDR3 extends over 14 amino acids. The ends were cut back, 6 bases at V and 3 bases at J, with 12 bases in the middle. Per the germline V gene, CDR1 is MNHEY and CDR2 is SMNVEV (reference sequence). The CDR3 reads CASSLQDYNQPQHF. CDR3 sequence (DNA): TGTGCCAGCAGCCTACAGGACTACAATCAGCCCCAGCATTTT.

The V gene is TRBV10-1, the J gene TRBJ1-3; D possibly corresponds to TRBD1 (6 bases). This CDR3 spans 16 amino acids. Trimming stripped 2 bases from V and 3 bases from J, with 14 bases between. The germline V gene encodes CDR1 WNHNN and CDR2 SYGVQD (reference sequence). The CDR3 DNA reads as TGCGCCAGCAGTGAGAACAGGGACGATTATGGAAACACCATATATTTT. Amino acids: CASSENRDDYGNTIYF.

The DNA for the CDR3 is TGTGCCTGGATCACTGACAGGCGGAACACTGAAGCTTTCTTT. As protein: CAWITDRRNTEAFF. The chain links TRBV30 to TRBJ1-1; D might be TRBD1 (6 bases). CDR1 and CDR2 (germline): GTSNPN, SVGIG (reference sequence). CDR3 length: 14 residues. V was shortened by 4 bases and J by 1 base, with 13 bases between the two germline ends.

This clone was seen once. The chain uses TRBV5-4 and TRBJ1-4, with 10 bases fitting TRBD1. Germline CDR1 is SGHNT and CDR2 is YYREEE (reference sequence). J lost 1 base, V lost 4 bases, and 4 bases had no gene match. The CDR3 has 16 residues. The CDR3 region is CASSLRTGGTNEKLFF. The CDR3 coding sequence is TGTGCCAGCAGCCTCCGGACAGGGGGAACTAATGAAAAACTGTTTTTT.

This clone was counted between two and nine times. The chain couples TRBV7-2 to TRBJ1-2; no clear D. The CDR3 covers 13 residues. The V gene lost 1 base and the J gene lost 5 bases, with 8 bases spanning the gap. Germline lookup yields CDR1 SGHTA and CDR2 FQGNSA. As DNA, the CDR3 is TGTGCCAGCAGCTTAGTAACCGAGTATGGCTACACCTTC. Amino acid sequence: CASSLVTEYGYTF.

The chain employs TRBV29-1 and TRBJ2-4; D gene uncertain. The CDR3 loop spans 11 amino acids. Germline V gene sequence: CDR1 SQVTM, CDR2 ANQGSEA. Trimming stripped 5 bases from V and 5 bases from J, with 7 bases between. The CDR3 is CSVLVENIQYF. CDR3 bases: TGCAGCGTTCTGGTAGAAAACATTCAGTACTTC.

The chain uses TRBV2 and TRBJ1-1, with D perhaps matching TRBD1 (6 bases). Germline-derived CDR1 and CDR2 are SNHLY and FYNNEI. Trimming stripped 6 bases from V and 0 bases from J, with 14 bases between. This CDR3 comprises 15 residues. The CDR3 reads CASSQTGPMNTEAFF. The CDR3 DNA follows: TGTGCCAGCAGCCAGACAGGTCCGATGAACACTGAAGCTTTCTTT.

This chain links TRBV6-5 with TRBJ2-7; the D gene is possibly TRBD2 (5 bases). In germline, CDR1 is MNHEY, CDR2 SVGAGI. With 5 bases removed from V and 2 bases from J, the gap between germline ends came to 13 bases. This CDR3 is built from 14 residues. CDR3 amino acids: CASSKASPPYEQYF. The DNA of the CDR3 is TGTGCCAGCAGTAAGGCTAGCCCCCCCTACGAGCAGTACTTC.

A note on this clone: Other DNA variants within this sample encode the same CDR3. This rearrangement joins TRBV5-6 to TRBJ2-3, with 10 positions matching TRBD2. This CDR3 spans 15 amino acids. The V gene's germline CDR1 is SGHDT and CDR2 YYEEEE. J was trimmed by 2 bases and V by 3 bases; bases with no gene match: 3. The CDR3 here is CASSSLAGATDTQYF. CDR3 nucleotides: TGTGCCAGCAGCTCGCTAGCGGGGGCCACAGATACGCAGTATTTT.

This clone occurred a few times. The V and J genes are TRBV19 and TRBJ2-7; 10 bases are a match to TRBD2. Germline V gives CDR1 LNHDA, CDR2 SQIVND (reference sequence). Trimming took 3 bases from V and 0 from J; bases not matched to a gene: 5. The CDR3 runs 16 residues. The CDR3 region has the DNA TGTGCCAGTAGTATTAGTGGACTAGCGGACTCCTACGAGCAGTACTTC. Translating gives CASSISGLADSYEQYF.

Details on this clone: The same CDR3 is also encoded by other DNA sequences in this sample. This chain joins TRBV6-5 and TRBJ2-7; 7 bases agree with TRBD1. The CDR3 consists of 14 residues. Germline V gives CDR1 MNHEY, CDR2 SVGAGI. After removal of 6 bases from V and 2 bases from J, the junction contained 7 bases not matched to a gene. The CDR3 nucleotides read TGTGCCAGCAGCCCCGGGCAGGGGGCCTACGAGCAGTACTTC. This encodes CASSPGQGAYEQYF.

The chain uses TRBV5-6 and TRBJ1-1; D is ambiguous. V was shortened by 1 base and J by 1 base, with 11 bases between the two germline ends. Germline values: CDR1 SGHDT, CDR2 YYEEEE. The CDR3 spans 15 residues. CDR3 amino acids: CASSLLGRSNTEAFF. In nucleotides, the CDR3 is TGTGCCAGCAGCTTGCTGGGCAGATCGAACACTGAAGCTTTCTTT.